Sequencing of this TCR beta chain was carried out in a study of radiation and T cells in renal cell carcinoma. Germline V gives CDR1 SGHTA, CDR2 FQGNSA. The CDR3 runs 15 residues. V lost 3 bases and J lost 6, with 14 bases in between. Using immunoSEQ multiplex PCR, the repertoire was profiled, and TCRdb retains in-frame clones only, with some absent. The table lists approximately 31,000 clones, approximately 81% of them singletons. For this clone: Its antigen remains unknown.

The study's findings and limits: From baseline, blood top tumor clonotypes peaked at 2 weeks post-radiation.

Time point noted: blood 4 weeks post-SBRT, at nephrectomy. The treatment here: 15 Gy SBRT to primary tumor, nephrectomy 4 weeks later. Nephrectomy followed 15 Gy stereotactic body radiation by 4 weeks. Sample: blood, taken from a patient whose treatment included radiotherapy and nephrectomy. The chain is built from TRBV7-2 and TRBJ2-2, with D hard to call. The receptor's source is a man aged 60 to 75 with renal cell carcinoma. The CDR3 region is CASSFLPMSAGELFF. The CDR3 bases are TGTGCCAGCAGCTTCCTCCCTATGTCGGCCGGGGAGCTGTTTTTT. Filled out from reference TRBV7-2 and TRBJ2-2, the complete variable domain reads GAGVSQSPSNKVTEKGKDVELRCDPISGHTALYWYRQSLGQGLEFLIYFQGNSAPDKSGLPSDRFSAERTGGSVSTLTIQRTQQEDSAVYLCASSFLPMSAGELFFGEGSRLTVL.